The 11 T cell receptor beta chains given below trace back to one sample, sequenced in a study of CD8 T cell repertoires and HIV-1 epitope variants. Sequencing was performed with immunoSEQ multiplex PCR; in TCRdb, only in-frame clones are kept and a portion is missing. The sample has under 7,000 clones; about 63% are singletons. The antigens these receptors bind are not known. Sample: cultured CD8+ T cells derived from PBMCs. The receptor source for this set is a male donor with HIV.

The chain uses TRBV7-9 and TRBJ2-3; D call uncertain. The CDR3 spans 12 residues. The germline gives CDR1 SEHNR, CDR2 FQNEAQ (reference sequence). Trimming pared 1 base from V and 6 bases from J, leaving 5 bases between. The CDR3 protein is CASSLGLDTQYF. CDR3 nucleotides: TGTGCCAGCAGCTTAGGTTTGGATACGCAGTATTTT.

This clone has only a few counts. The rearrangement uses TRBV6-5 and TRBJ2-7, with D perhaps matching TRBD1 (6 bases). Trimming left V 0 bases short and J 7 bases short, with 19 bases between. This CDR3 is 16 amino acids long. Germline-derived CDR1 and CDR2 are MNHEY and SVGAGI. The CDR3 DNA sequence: TGTGCCAGCAGTTACTCGAGAGGGGCTTCCAGGGGAGAGCAGTACTTC. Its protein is CASSYSRGASRGEQYF.

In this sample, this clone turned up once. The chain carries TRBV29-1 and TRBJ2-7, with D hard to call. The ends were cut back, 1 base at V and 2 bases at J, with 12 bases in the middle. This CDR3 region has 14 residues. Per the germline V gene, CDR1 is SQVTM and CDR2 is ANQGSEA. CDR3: CSVEVPGQTYEQYF. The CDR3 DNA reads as TGCAGCGTTGAAGTCCCAGGCCAGACCTACGAGCAGTACTTC.

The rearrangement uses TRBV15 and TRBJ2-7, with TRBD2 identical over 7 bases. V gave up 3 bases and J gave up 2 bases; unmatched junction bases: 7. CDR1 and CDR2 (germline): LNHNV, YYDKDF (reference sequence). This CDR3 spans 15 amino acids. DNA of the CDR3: TGTGCCACCAGCAGCTCTAGCGGCCAACCCTACGAGCAGTACTTC. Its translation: CATSSSSGQPYEQYF.

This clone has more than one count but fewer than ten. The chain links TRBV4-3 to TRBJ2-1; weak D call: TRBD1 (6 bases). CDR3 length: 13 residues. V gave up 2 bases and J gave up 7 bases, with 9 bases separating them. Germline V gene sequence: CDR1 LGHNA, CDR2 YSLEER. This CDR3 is CASSQLQGNEQFF. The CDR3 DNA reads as TGCGCCAGCAGCCAACTACAGGGTAATGAGCAGTTCTTC.

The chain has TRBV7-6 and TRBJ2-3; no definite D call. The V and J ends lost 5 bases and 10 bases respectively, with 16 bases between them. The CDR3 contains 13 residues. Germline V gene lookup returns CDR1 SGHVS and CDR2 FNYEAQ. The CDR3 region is CASSHRAGAPQYF. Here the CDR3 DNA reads TGTGCCAGCAGCCACCGGGCCGGCGCTCCGCAGTATTTT.

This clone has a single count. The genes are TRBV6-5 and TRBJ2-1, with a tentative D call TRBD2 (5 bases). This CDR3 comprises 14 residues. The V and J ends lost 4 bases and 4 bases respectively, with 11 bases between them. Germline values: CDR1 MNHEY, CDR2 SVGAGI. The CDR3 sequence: CASSSPTIYNEQFF. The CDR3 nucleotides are TGTGCCAGCAGTTCCCCGACTATTTACAATGAGCAGTTCTTC.

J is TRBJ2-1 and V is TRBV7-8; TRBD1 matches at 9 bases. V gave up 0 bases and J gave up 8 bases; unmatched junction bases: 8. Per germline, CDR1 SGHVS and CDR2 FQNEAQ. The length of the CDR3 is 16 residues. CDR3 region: CASSLAGTGGSDEQFF. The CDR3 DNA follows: TGTGCCAGCAGCTTAGCAGGAACAGGGGGCTCTGATGAGCAGTTCTTC.

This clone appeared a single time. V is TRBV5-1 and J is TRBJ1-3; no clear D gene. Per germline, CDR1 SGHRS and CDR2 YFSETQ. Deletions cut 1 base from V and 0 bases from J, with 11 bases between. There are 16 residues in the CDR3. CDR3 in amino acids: CASSLQPGVSGNTIYF. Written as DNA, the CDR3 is TGCGCCAGCAGCTTGCAACCCGGGGTCTCTGGAAACACCATATATTTT.

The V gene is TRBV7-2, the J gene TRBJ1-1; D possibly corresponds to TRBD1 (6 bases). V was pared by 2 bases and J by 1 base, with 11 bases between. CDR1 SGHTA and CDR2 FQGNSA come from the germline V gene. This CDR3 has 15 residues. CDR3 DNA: TGTGCCAGCAGCTTAAGTCCGACAGGGAACACTGAAGCTTTCTTT. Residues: CASSLSPTGNTEAFF. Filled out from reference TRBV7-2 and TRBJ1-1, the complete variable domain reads GAGVSQSPSNKVTEKGKDVELRCDPISGHTALYWYRQSLGQGLEFLIYFQGNSAPDKSGLPSDRFSAERTGGSVSTLTIQRTQQEDSAVYLCASSLSPTGNTEAFFGQGTRLTVV.

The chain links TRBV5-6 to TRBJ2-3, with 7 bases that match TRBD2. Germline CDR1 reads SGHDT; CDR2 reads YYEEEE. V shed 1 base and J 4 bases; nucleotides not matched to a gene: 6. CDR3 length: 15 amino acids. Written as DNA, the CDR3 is TGTGCCAGCAGCTTGTACCGGGAGGAAGCAGATACGCAGTATTTT. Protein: CASSLYREEADTQYF. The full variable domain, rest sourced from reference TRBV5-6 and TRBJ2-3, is DAGVTQSPTHLIKTRGQQVTLRCSPKSGHDTVSWYQQALGQGPQFIFQYYEEEERQRGNFPDRFSGHQFPNYSSELNVNALLLGDSALYLCASSLYREEADTQYFGPGTRLTVL.